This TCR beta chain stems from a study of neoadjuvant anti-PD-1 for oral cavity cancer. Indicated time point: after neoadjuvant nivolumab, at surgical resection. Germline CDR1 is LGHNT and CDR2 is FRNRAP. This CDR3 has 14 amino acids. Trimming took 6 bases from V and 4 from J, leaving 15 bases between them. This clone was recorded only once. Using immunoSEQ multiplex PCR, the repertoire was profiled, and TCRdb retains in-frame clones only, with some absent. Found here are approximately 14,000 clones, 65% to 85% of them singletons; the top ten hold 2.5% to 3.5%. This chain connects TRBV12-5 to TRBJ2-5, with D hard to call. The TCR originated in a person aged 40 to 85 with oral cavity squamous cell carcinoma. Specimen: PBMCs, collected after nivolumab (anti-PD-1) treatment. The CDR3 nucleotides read TGTGCTAGTGGAATTGACCCGGGTGGAGAGACCCAGTACTTC. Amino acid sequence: CASGIDPGGETQYF.